The sequence of this T cell receptor beta chain was determined in a study of neurological immune-mediated disorders (dated by TCRdb to the late 2010s). Concerning the study at large: Peripheral blood TCR-beta repertoires from patients with HTLV-I-associated myelopathy (HAM/TSP), patients with multiple sclerosis, and healthy controls were compared in the study using UMI-based sequencing. Alongside PBMC samples, the set of some 97 TCR-beta libraries contained longitudinal samples, technical triplicates, and paired CD4+ and CD8+ T-cell subsets that had been sorted. The cohort included approximately 68 subjects: about 15 with HAM/TSP, some 34 with multiple sclerosis, and around 20 healthy controls. Summary of the overall study and its limitations: Expanded clones from different subjects shared no identical CDR3 amino acid sequences, which suggests that TCR-beta repertoires were private in all groups. The highest TCR clonal expansion was observed in HAM/TSP patients, whereas the lowest was observed in MS patients, even when compared with healthy controls.

As regards this clonotype: Which antigen it targets is not known. No qualities accompany the bases; no much larger clone lies one base away.

cDNA was synthesized by template-switch 5'RACE using a primer with a 10-nucleotide random unique molecular identifier that tagged each TCR transcript. Every sequencing run covered 15-18 subjects and yielded more than 180 million TCR-beta sequences. The RNeasy kit was used to extract total RNA. The KAPA Real-time Library Amplification kit was used to amplify TCR-beta VDJ regions with primers targeting the TCR constant region and the 5'RACE anchor. A first PCR added sample indexes and Illumina adaptors, after which a second PCR increased the library yield. After purification with Ampure beads, the TCR product of roughly 650 bp was size-selected on a 2% E-gel SizeSelection system. Before pooling, library quality was checked on a Bioanalyzer, concentration was measured with Qubit, and libraries were quantified with the Kapa Library Quantification kit. Libraries were sequenced paired-end 2 x 150 bp on an Illumina HiSeq 2500. To increase sequence diversity, roughly 23-30% phiX was spiked into each library pool. Processing in the source paper ran as follows. Quality-filtered reads were processed with the UMI-based MiGEC pipeline, which removed over 75% of raw TCR sequences during error correction. VDJ genes were aligned to IMGT germline references, and clonotypes were defined by unique CDR3 amino acid sequence plus V-J genes. Clonal expansion, Shannon diversity, and CDR3 relatedness (CalcPairwiseDistances, ClusterSamples) were evaluated with VDJtools, and phylogenetic trees were built with CLCbio workbench. Clones with at least 8 unique UMIs were defined as expanded, with this threshold being based on coefficient-of-variation modelling across technical triplicates. The public reads were reanalyzed by TCRdb: fastp trimming at Q25, MiXCR alignment, in-frame beta chains only. Each record represents a unique CDR3 protein, reported with the most common genes and DNA among its rows. The V and J calls and clone size are TCRdb's, not the authors'. In all, the sample holds 50,000 to 70,000 distinct CDR3 sequences, and 10% to 15% of those were seen once. The top ten constitute roughly 10% of the sample.

Germline trimming amounts to 3 bases on V and 6 bases on J, with 7 as the count of junction bases outside the gene matches. The CDR3 holds 15 amino acids from the cysteine to the phenylalanine. Only CDR3 DNA remains: 45 bases, in frame from the first base. CDR1 KGHSH and CDR2 LQKENI are derived from the germline V gene. For unsorted PBMC libraries, 2 million PBMCs were used after storage in RNAlater at -80 degrees C until RNA extraction. Peripheral blood was subjected to Ficoll-Hypaque density gradient centrifugation to isolate PBMCs, which were then cryopreserved in liquid nitrogen. The source of this sequence is an older woman with HTLV-1-associated myelopathy (HAM/TSP). Material for sequencing was PBMCs. The chain joins TRBV18 to TRBJ2-1, with TRBD1 matching 8 junction bases. The CDR3 loop reads CASSPPGTGSNEQFF. In nucleotide form, the sequence is TGTGCCAGCTCACCCCCCGGGACAGGCTCCAATGAGCAGTTCTTC.